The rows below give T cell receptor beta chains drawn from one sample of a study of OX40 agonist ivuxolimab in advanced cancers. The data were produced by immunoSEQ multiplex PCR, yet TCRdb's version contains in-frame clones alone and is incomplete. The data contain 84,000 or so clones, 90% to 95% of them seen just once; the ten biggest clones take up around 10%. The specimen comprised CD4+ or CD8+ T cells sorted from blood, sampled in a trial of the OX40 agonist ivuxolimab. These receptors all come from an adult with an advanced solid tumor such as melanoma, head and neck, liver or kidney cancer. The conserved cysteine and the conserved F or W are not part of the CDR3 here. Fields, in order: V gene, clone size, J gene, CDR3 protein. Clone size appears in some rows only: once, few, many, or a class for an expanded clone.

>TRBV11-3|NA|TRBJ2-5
ASSFSRVVETQY
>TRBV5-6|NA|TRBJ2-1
ASSWGTSGFYNEQF
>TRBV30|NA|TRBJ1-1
AWSITGGPEAF
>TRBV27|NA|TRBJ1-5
ASSLSPAVQPQH
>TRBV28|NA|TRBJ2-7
ATGGPTYEQY
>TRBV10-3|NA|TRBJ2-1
AISESTWEGPDEQF
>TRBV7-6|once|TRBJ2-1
ASSLDRGLSSYNEQF
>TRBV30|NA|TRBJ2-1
AWSVIAGEWDEQF
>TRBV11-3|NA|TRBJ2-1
ASSLYSGTSGRWAYNEQF
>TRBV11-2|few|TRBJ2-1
ASSPSLPDEQF
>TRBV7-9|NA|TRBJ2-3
ASSLDLEVGGSIDTQY
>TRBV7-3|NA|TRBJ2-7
ASSLTGGYEQY
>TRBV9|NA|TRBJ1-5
ASSGPGGENQPQH
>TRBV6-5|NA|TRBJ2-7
ASSQTPYEQY
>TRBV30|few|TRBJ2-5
AWTDGAQETQY
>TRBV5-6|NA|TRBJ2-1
ASTTEGLAGAGNEQF
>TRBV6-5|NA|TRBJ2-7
ASRDTVTYEQY
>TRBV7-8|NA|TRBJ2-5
ASSFDRAIEETQY
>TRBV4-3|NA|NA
ASSPGWAGEIEQY
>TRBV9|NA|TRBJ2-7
ASSVVDGYEQY
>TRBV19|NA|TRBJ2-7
ASSIDLPGTRAYEQY
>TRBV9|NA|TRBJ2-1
ASSPTVGLAYNEQF
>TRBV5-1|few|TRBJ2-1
ASSLPLAGEHNEQF
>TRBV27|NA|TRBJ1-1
ASSLTGVDTEAF
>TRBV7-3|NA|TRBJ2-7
ASSLGVDEQY